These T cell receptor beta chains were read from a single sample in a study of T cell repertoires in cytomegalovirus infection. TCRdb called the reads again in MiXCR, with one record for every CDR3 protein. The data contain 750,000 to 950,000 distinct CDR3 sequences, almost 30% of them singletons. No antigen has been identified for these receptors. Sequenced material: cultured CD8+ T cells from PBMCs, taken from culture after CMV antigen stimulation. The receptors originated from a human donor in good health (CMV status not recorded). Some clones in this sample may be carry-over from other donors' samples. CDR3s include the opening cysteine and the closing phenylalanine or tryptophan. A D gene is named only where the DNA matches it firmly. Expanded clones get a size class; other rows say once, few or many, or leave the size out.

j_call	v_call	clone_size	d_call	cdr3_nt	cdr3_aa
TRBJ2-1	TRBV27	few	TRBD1	TGTGCCAGCAGTTATACAGGGGGCGTCTACAATGAGCAGTTCTTC	CASSYTGGVYNEQFF
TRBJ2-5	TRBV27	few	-	TGTGCCAGCACCGGCCTCTTGGGACCCGCCGAGACCCAGTACTTC	CASTGLLGPAETQYF
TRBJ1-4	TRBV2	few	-	TGTGCCAGCAGGGACACCCTAGGGACTAATGAAAAACTGTTTTTT	CASRDTLGTNEKLFF
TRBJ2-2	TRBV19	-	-	TGTGCCAGTAGTATAGAGGACATCCTAGTCACCGGGGAGCTGTTTTTT	CASSIEDILVTGELFF
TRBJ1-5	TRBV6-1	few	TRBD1	TGTGCCAGCAATTCTATACAGGGGCGGCGCAATCAGCCCCAGCATTTT	CASNSIQGRRNQPQHF
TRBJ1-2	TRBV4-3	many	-	TGCGCCAGCAGCCAAGATTGGGAGAAAGGCTACACCTTC	CASSQDWEKGYTF
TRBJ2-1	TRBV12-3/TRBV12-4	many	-	TGTGCCAGCAGTTTACAGCGTAATGAGCAGTTCTTC	CASSLQRNEQFF
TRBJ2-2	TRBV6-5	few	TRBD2	TGTGCCAGCAGTGCACAAGGGCTAGCGGGGCCCGGGGAGCTGTTTTTT	CASSAQGLAGPGELFF
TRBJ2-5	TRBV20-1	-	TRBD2	TGCAGTGCTAGAGGGCTAGCGGGGGGTACTGAAGAGACCCAGTACTTC	CSARGLAGGTEETQYF
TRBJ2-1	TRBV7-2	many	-	TGTGCCAGCAGCTTAGGAGGGGGGCCCCGAAATGAGCAGTTCTTC	CASSLGGGPRNEQFF
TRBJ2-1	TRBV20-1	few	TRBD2	TGCAGTGCTCAAAGACCCGGACTAGCGAAATACAATGAGCAGTTCTTC	CSAQRPGLAKYNEQFF
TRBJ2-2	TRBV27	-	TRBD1	TGTGCCAGCAGTTTGACAGGGGTGATGGCCGGGGAGCTGTTTTTT	CASSLTGVMAGELFF
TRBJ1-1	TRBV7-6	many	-	TGTGCCAGCAGCTCGACAGAGGGGAACACTGAAGCTTTCTTT	CASSSTEGNTEAFF
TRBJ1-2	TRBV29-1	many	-	TGCAGCGTCGAGGGAAGGGGTGATCTGTTCTATGGCTACACCTTC	CSVEGRGDLFYGYTF
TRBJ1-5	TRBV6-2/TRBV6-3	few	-	TGTGCCAGCAGTTACAGGTTAAAGGCGGCGTATGGGGGGATGAGCAATCAGCCCCAGCATTTT	CASSYRLKAAYGGMSNQPQHF
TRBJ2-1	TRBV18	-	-	TGTGCCAGCTCACCAACCGGGACCGGCAATGAGCAGTTCTTC	CASSPTGTGNEQFF
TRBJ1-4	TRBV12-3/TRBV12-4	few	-	TGTGCCAGCAGCGATACGGGGCACTTAGGCGAAAAACTGTTTTTT	CASSDTGHLGEKLFF
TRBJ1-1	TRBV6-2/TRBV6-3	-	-	TGTGCCAGCAGTTGGAAGGAGGGCGAAGGGGACACTGAAGCTTTCTTT	CASSWKEGEGDTEAFF
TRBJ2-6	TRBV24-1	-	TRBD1	TGTGCCACCAGTGATTTTCCCCGGGACAGGGTTTTTGGGGCCAACGTCCTGACTTTC	CATSDFPRDRVFGANVLTF
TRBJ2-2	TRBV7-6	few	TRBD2	TGTGCCAGCAGCGCGGGACTAGCGGGGATCAACACCGGGGAGCTGTTTTTT	CASSAGLAGINTGELFF
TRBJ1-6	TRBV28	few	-	TGTGCCAGCAGTCAAACCCCCCCCGGGGGAATGTATAATTCACCCCTCCACTTT	CASSQTPPGGMYNSPLHF
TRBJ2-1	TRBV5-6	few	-	TGTGCCAGCAGCTTGATGGCTAGCCCCAATGAGCAGTTCTTC	CASSLMASPNEQFF
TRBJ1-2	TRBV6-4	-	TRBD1	TGTGCCAGCAGTGACTCGGGACAGTCCCTTTGGGGCTACACCTTC	CASSDSGQSLWGYTF
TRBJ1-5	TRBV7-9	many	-	TGTGCCAGCAGCTTGGGACACGCCAATCAGCCCCAGCATTTT	CASSLGHANQPQHF
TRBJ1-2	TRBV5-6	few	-	TGTGCCAGCAGCTTCCGGGGGAGGAATGGCTACACCTTC	CASSFRGRNGYTF
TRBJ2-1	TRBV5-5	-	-	TGTGCCAGCAGTTCCCGGGACTGGGGGTATTTCTTC	CASSSRDWGYFF
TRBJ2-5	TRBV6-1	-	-	TGTGCCAGCAACCCTTGGGGGGAGACCCAGTACTTC	CASNPWGETQYF
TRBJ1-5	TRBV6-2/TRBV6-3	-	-	TGTGCCAGCACCGGGACCGGGACTCAGCCCCAGCATTTT	CASTGTGTQPQHF
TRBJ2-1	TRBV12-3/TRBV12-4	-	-	TGTGCCAGCAGTTTATGGGGACCAGACTACAATGAGCAGTTCTTC	CASSLWGPDYNEQFF
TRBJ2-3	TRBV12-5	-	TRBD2	TGTGCTAGTGGACAATCGGGGGGTGGGGCAGATACGCAGTATTTT	CASGQSGGGADTQYF
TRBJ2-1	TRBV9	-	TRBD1	TGTGCCAGCAATACGGGACAGGGAAACACAAGGAACAATGAGCAGTTCTTC	CASNTGQGNTRNNEQFF